The 24 T cell receptor beta chains reported below all come from one sample, sequenced in a study of CD8 T cells in Susac syndrome. The RNA input was about 0.45 to 1 ug, and it was reverse transcribed with random hexamers. One entry per CDR3 protein results from TCRdb running MiXCR on the immunoSEQ multiplex PCR reads. Here the sample spans 120,000 or so distinct CDR3 sequences, just under 95% being singletons. Material: CD8+ T cells from PBMCs. These receptors were collected from a human donor with Susac syndrome.

In its sample, this clonotype was seen once. The genes are TRBV7-9 and TRBJ1-2; no clear D. Germline CDR1 and CDR2: SEHNR and FQNEAQ (reference sequence). Trimming left V 1 base short and J 0 bases short, with 12 bases between. This CDR3 spans 16 amino acids. This chain's CDR3 is CASSLEPAVANYGYTF. DNA for the CDR3: TGTGCCAGCAGCTTAGAGCCGGCAGTAGCTAACTATGGCTACACCTTC.

The genes are TRBV29-1 and TRBJ1-1; D perhaps matches TRBD1 (6 bases). V was cut by 2 bases and J by 8 bases, with 12 bases left in between. The germline CDR1 and CDR2 sequences are SQVTM and ANQGSEA. This CDR3 region has 12 residues. CDR3 nucleotides: TGCAGCGTTGAAAGGGCAGGGGACGAAGCTTTCTTT. Encoded protein: CSVERAGDEAFF. The full variable domain, its missing parts supplied by reference TRBV29-1 and TRBJ1-1, is SAVISQKPSRDICQRGTSLTIQCQVDSQVTMMFWYRQQPGQSLTLIATANQGSEATYESGFVIDKFPISRPNLTFSTLTVSNMSPEDSSIYLCSVERAGDEAFFGQGTRLTVV.

The V call is TRBV27, the J call TRBJ1-2, with D maybe TRBD1 (5 bases). Germline CDR1 and CDR2: MNHEY and SMNVEV (reference sequence). V was pared by 6 bases and J by 0 bases, with 20 bases between. The CDR3 is 17 residues long. The DNA for the CDR3 is TGTGCCAGCAGCCCCCGGGCCGACAGAGTAGCTAACTATGGCTACACCTTC. Amino acid sequence: CASSPRADRVANYGYTF.

The chain combines TRBV20-1 with TRBJ2-6, with 8 bases aligning to TRBD1. V lost 6 bases and J lost 1; bases outside the gene matches: 8. The CDR3 runs 16 residues. Germline CDR1 and CDR2: DFQATT and SNEGSKA (reference sequence). The DNA of the CDR3 is TGCAGTGCCGAGGCTCAGGGGGCGTCTGGGGCCAACGTCCTGACTTTC. Its translation is CSAEAQGASGANVLTF.

The CDR3, as DNA: TGTGCCAGCAGTTTACAGGGAACCTACAATGAGCAGTTCTTC. Translated: CASSLQGTYNEQFF. The V call is TRBV27, the J call TRBJ2-1; D might be TRBD1 (5 bases). The germline V gene encodes CDR1 MNHEY and CDR2 SMNVEV (reference sequence). This CDR3 contains 14 residues. Trimming left V 2 bases short and J 2 bases short, with 7 bases between.

The chain joins TRBV6-6 to TRBJ1-2; 8 bases are a match to TRBD1. The germline gives CDR1 MNHNY, CDR2 SVGAGI (reference sequence). The V segment lost 7 bases and the J segment 7 bases; nucleotides outside the gene matches: 11. The CDR3 is 14 residues long. CDR3 bases: TGTGCCAGCACCGGGGACAGGCCCCTTCCTGGCTACACCTTC. This codes for CASTGDRPLPGYTF.

The CDR3 protein is CASSLGFGGTQYF. The CDR3 DNA reads as TGTGCCAGCAGCTTAGGTTTCGGCGGTACGCAGTATTTT. The J gene is TRBJ2-3, the V gene TRBV11-2; the D is unclear. This CDR3 has 13 amino acids. The V and J ends lost 1 base and 8 bases respectively, with 10 bases between them. CDR1 and CDR2 (germline): SGHAT, FQNNGV.

The DNA of the CDR3 is TGCGCCAGCAGCCAAGGGACTAGCGGGGGTTTGGAGACCCAGTACTTC. Translated: CASSQGTSGGLETQYF. The chain is built from TRBV4-1 and TRBJ2-5; 13 bases line up with TRBD2. Germline V gene data show CDR1 as MGHRA and CDR2 as YSYEKL. The CDR3 has 16 residues. V lost 1 base, J lost 5 bases, and 4 bases stayed unmatched.

The rearrangement joins TRBV5-1 to TRBJ1-2; D is uncertain. V was shortened by 1 base and J by 6 bases, with 13 bases between the two germline ends. CDR3 length equals 14 residues. Germline V gives CDR1 SGHRS, CDR2 YFSETQ. The CDR3 DNA follows: TGCGCCAGCAGCTTGAGAAACTCCTGGGATGGCTACACCTTC. Amino acid sequence: CASSLRNSWDGYTF.

V is TRBV7-2 and J is TRBJ1-2; D may be TRBD1 (5 bases). This CDR3 region has 15 residues. The ends were cut back, 2 bases at V and 4 bases at J, with 14 bases in the middle. Germline lookup yields CDR1 SGHTA and CDR2 FQGNSA. The CDR3 DNA sequence: TGTGCCAGCAGCTTAAGAAAGGGGTACATCTATGGCTACACCTTC. It translates to CASSLRKGYIYGYTF.

The genes are TRBV7-2 and TRBJ1-2, with TRBD1 identical over 8 bases. Germline CDR1 reads SGHTA; CDR2 reads FQGNSA. The CDR3 is 13 amino acids. Trimming took 8 bases from V and 4 from J; bases not matched to a gene: 6. In DNA form, the CDR3 reads TGTGCCAGCGCCGGGCAGGGGGCCTATGGCTACACCTTC. It is translated as CASAGQGAYGYTF.

This clonotype showed up just a few times. The chain carries TRBV20-1 and TRBJ2-7; D is perhaps TRBD2 (7 bases). V dropped 3 bases and J dropped 5 bases, with 11 bases sitting between them. The length of the CDR3 is 12 residues. CDR1 and CDR2 (germline): DFQATT, SNEGSKA (reference sequence). CDR3 residues: CSASGGAHEQYF. The CDR3 coding sequence is TGCAGTGCTAGTGGGGGGGCCCACGAGCAGTACTTC.

V is TRBV14 and J is TRBJ2-1, with a tentative D call TRBD2 (6 bases). CDR1 SGHDN and CDR2 FVKESK come from the germline V gene. The CDR3 spans 16 residues. V was trimmed by 1 base and J by 6 bases, leaving 16 bases between them. CDR3 in amino acids: CASSQGTAGPTNEQFF. The CDR3 DNA reads TGTGCCAGCAGCCAAGGCACTGCGGGGCCTACCAATGAGCAGTTCTTC.

In this sample, this clonotype turned up once. The genes are TRBV25-1 and TRBJ1-4; weak D call: TRBD1 (6 bases). V was pared by 0 bases and J by 7 bases, with 18 bases between. Germline lookup yields CDR1 MGHDK and CDR2 SYGVNS. The CDR3 length is 17 residues. CDR3 sequence (DNA): TGTGCCAGCAGTGAATATATTCGGAACAGGGCTGGTGAAAAACTGTTTTTT. Amino acids: CASSEYIRNRAGEKLFF. The whole variable domain, filled in from reference TRBV25-1 and TRBJ1-4, reads EADIYQTPRYLVIGTGKKITLECSQTMGHDKMYWYQQDPGMELHLIHYSYGVNSTEKGDLSSESTVSRIRTEHFPLTLESARPSHTSQYLCASSEYIRNRAGEKLFFGSGTQLSVL.

The chain has TRBV4-1 and TRBJ1-1; no firm D call. With 1 base removed from V and 1 base from J, the gap between germline ends came to 7 bases. The CDR3 spans 14 residues. Per germline, CDR1 MGHRA and CDR2 YSYEKL. CDR3: CASSQVQPNTEAFF. CDR3 nucleotide sequence: TGCGCCAGCAGCCAAGTACAGCCGAACACTGAAGCTTTCTTT.

The chain uses TRBV7-9 and TRBJ2-5, with TRBD1 identical over 7 bases. V was clipped by 6 bases and J by 1 base; unmatched bases: 5. Germline-derived CDR1 and CDR2 are SEHNR and FQNEAQ (reference sequence). The CDR3 length is 14 residues. This CDR3 reads CASRPDRAQETQYF. The DNA of the CDR3 is TGTGCCAGCAGACCCGACAGGGCCCAAGAGACCCAGTACTTC. Looking up the rest from reference TRBV7-9 and TRBJ2-5 gives the full variable domain: DTGVSQNPRHKITKRGQNVTFRCDPISEHNRLYWYRQTLGQGPEFLTYFQNEAQLEKSRLLSDRFSAERPKGSFSTLEIQRTEQGDSAMYLCASRPDRAQETQYFGPGTRLLVL.

V and J are TRBV7-2 and TRBJ2-3, with 7 bases identical to TRBD1. This CDR3 has 16 residues. V was clipped by 7 bases and J by 1 base; unmatched bases: 11. Germline lookup yields CDR1 SGHTA and CDR2 FQGNSA. DNA for the CDR3: TGTGCCAGCACCTACTTGCCGGGACAGCGCACAGATACGCAGTATTTT. Amino acid sequence: CASTYLPGQRTDTQYF.

The chain links TRBV25-1 to TRBJ2-7; 9 bases line up with TRBD1. CDR3 length: 14 residues. The germline V gene encodes CDR1 MGHDK and CDR2 SYGVNS. Trimming cost V 4 bases and J 4 bases; bases outside gene matches: 5. This chain's CDR3 is CASSVGQGRYEQYF. DNA for the CDR3: TGTGCCAGCAGTGTGGGACAGGGAAGGTACGAGCAGTACTTC.

The chain carries TRBV27 and TRBJ2-3; D gene uncertain. In germline, CDR1 is MNHEY, CDR2 SMNVEV (reference sequence). CDR3 size: 15 residues. With 3 bases removed from V and 4 bases from J, the gap between germline ends came to 14 bases. This CDR3 reads CASSFLVTQADTQYF. The CDR3 DNA sequence: TGTGCCAGCAGTTTCCTAGTTACCCAAGCAGATACGCAGTATTTT.

The chain uses TRBV5-1 and TRBJ2-7, with 7 bases lining up with TRBD1. The V gene end was trimmed by 3 bases and the J gene end by 2 bases; junction bases not matched to a gene: 11. The germline V gene has CDR1 SGHRS and CDR2 YFSETQ. This CDR3 spans 16 amino acids. CDR3 loop: CASSWGPGQSPYEQYF. Here the CDR3 DNA reads TGCGCCAGCAGCTGGGGTCCGGGACAGTCCCCCTACGAGCAGTACTTC.

The chain recombines TRBV4-1 with TRBJ1-2, with 7 positions matching TRBD1. The V and J ends lost 3 bases and 4 bases, in that order; junction bases with no gene match: 14. The CDR3 extends over 17 amino acids. Germline CDR1 MGHRA, CDR2 YSYEKL. The CDR3 coding sequence is TGCGCCAGCAGCCATCCACCGCCCCCGGGACAGAGCTATGGCTACACCTTC. Translated: CASSHPPPPGQSYGYTF.

The chain carries TRBV6-5 and TRBJ2-5, with TRBD2 matching 12 bases. Germline CDR1 reads MNHEY; CDR2 reads SVGAGI. The CDR3 is 17 residues long. The V gene end was trimmed by 0 bases and the J gene end by 1 base; junction bases not matched to a gene: 3. The CDR3 loop is CASSYSTSGGFQETQYF. CDR3 DNA: TGTGCCAGCAGTTACTCGACTAGCGGGGGATTCCAAGAGACCCAGTACTTC.

This clonotype was seen only once. The rearrangement uses TRBV29-1 and TRBJ2-5; TRBD2 matches 9 bases. Trimming removed 1 base from V and 9 bases from J; junction bases left unmatched: 6. Germline V gives CDR1 SQVTM, CDR2 ANQGSEA. The CDR3 loop spans 13 amino acids. The CDR3 coding sequence is TGCAGCGTTGAAGCGGGCGGGGGGGCGGCCCAGTACTTC. Its translation is CSVEAGGGAAQYF. Complete variable domain (other parts from reference TRBV29-1 and TRBJ2-5): SAVISQKPSRDICQRGTSLTIQCQVDSQVTMMFWYRQQPGQSLTLIATANQGSEATYESGFVIDKFPISRPNLTFSTLTVSNMSPEDSSIYLCSVEAGGGAAQYFGPGTRLLVL.

The chain joins TRBV6-5 to TRBJ2-5; possible D gene TRBD2, 5 bases. Trimming removed 7 bases at V and 1 base at J, with 10 bases between. This CDR3 contains 13 residues. Germline lookup yields CDR1 MNHEY and CDR2 SVGAGI. Here the CDR3 DNA reads TGTGCCAGCAACCCGACTACCCAAGAGACCCAGTACTTC. Its protein is CASNPTTQETQYF.